This TCR beta chain was found in a study of blood T cells in healthy people across ages (dated by TCRdb to between 2015 and 2016). At the level of the whole study: Template switching captured roughly one uniquely barcoded TCR beta cDNA molecule per two T cells in model experiments. Age-related changes in TCR beta repertoire diversity were measured in the study by deep sequencing normalized with unique cDNA molecular identifiers. Donors were grouped into four age groups: young (average 16 years), middle-aged (under 40), aged (62) and long-lived (just over 80). The study analyzed two additional independent replicas of 1 million unique cDNA reads from the same blood draw for two donors, one aged 18 to 30 and one aged 80 or older. Beyond this particular receptor, the publication reports: Observed TCR beta diversity per million T cells fell roughly linearly with age, and a significant reduction was already apparent by age about 43. Estimates of total diversity based on one million sequenced T cells were regarded as lower bounds and as underestimates. Conclusive comparison of naive and antigen-experienced compartments was prevented by the profiling of bulk unsorted PBMCs. The percentage of naive T cells measured by flow cytometry correlated strongly with observed TCR beta diversity. Compared with the aged group, the long-lived group had more naive CD4+ T cells, fewer expanded clones and increased TCR diversity, suggesting age selection. Because donor CMV infection status was unknown, age-related changes in expanded clonotypes were potentially confounded.

Libraries were prepared through 5' RACE. Sequencing took place on an Illumina HiSeq 2500. The second PCR ran for about 7 to 11 cycles and used a J-beta primer mix along with a sample-barcoded 5' primer. A template-switch 5' adaptor carrying 12 random nucleotides introduced a unique molecular identifier onto each TCR beta cDNA molecule. At least 3 million CDR3-containing paired-end reads were obtained from each sample. The Mint cDNA synthesis kit, primed by a TRBC-specific oligonucleotide, was used to synthesize first-strand cDNA from all RNA. After uracil-DNA glycosylase treatment, a first 18-cycle PCR used universal primers M1SS and BC2_uni_R on all cDNA. Per the source publication's procedure: For normalization, 1 million high-quality reads, each with a distinct molecular identifier, were randomly selected from each sample. Instead of being binned into consensus sequences, reads with shared molecular identifiers were discarded. MiTCR, with a Q25 quality threshold and the strictest error-elimination algorithm, was used for CDR3 identification, clonotype clustering and error correction. Lower-bound total TCR beta diversity was estimated with a nonparametric unseen species model using Euler transformation. TCRdb redid the processing of the public reads, applying fastp at Q25 and MiXCR, and retained in-frame beta chains. Identical CDR3 proteins give one entry, which carries the most common genes and DNA. TCRdb, not the original authors, processed these V and J calls. The sample table holds a few hundred thousand distinct CDR3 sequences, of which about a quarter were seen once. Together, the top ten hold 3% to 4% of the sample.

Donors were a few dozen systemically healthy Caucasian individuals from Russia aged roughly 6 to 90 years. Ten milliliters of peripheral blood were drawn from each donor into EDTA-treated Vacutainer tubes. PBMCs were isolated by Ficoll-Paque density-gradient centrifugation, with at least 6 million obtained per sample. Trizol reagent was used to extract total RNA from PBMCs, with at least 5 micrograms per sample. For every donor, an aliquot of PBMCs went through flow cytometry to measure the percentages of naive CD45RAhigh/CD27high T cells. In regard to this clonotype: Its antigen has not been determined. No much larger clonotype is one base removed from it; base qualities were not supplied.

Another study also made use of these data, one on T cells of mothers and their children. Per that second paper: Nine systemically healthy Caucasian individuals, comprising three mothers and their six children, were included as donors. cDNA synthesis used all of the extracted RNA, with roughly 1.6 ug of RNA in each 15 ul reaction. Sample barcodes and 2-4 random nucleotides were added via the M1S primer in the second PCR. Over 10 million TCR beta CDR3 reads came from each mother, compared with about 3 million reads from each child. TCR recombination output is similarly shaped by thymic selection in related and unrelated pairs, with a minor effect exerted by inherited differences. Normalized repertoire overlap was always slightly but never significantly higher in related than unrelated mother-child pairs. No persistent microchimeric T cell clones were found, with a detection sensitivity of approximately 100 clones per million clonotypes. In the study, deep NGS was used to compare the TCR beta repertoires of mothers and children, and features distinguishing related mother-child pairs from unrelated individuals were sought. The mean age was about 40 +/- 4 years for the mothers and around 10 +/- 4 years for the children. Libraries were sequenced on Illumina HiSeq 2000 with 100+100 nt paired-end reads after adapter ligation with NEBNext reagents. To avoid cross-contamination, the mother libraries and the child libraries were prepared a month apart and sequenced in separate runs. For each donor, between roughly 450,000 and 2,200,000 distinct TCR beta clonotypes were identified. Naive TCR beta clonotypes were estimated from low-frequency clonotypes matched to each donor's FACS-determined naive share, without sorting.

This TCR was recovered from a boy aged 2 to 10 in good health. Source material: blood.

CDR3 sequence: CASSLATANTGELFF. The bases read TGCGCCAGCAGCTTGGCGACAGCGAACACCGGGGAGCTGTTTTTT. Here the chain combines TRBV5-1 and TRBJ2-2; TRBD1 is a possible D gene, resting on 5 matching bases. A distance of 6 bases separates the germline ends of V and J, which lose 0 bases and 0 bases respectively. From the germline V gene, CDR1 is SGHRS and CDR2 is YFSETQ. Inclusive of the bounding cysteine and phenylalanine, the CDR3 is 15 residues long. Solely the CDR3 DNA is kept, with 45 bases framed from the first base.